This record looks at one T cell receptor beta chain sequence and its context. What antigen it recognizes has not been identified. Base qualities are not at hand, and no much larger clone is one base apart. The data were obtained in a study of cytomegalovirus exposure and HLA in healthy donors (dated by TCRdb to about 2017). Turning to the overall study: An earlier analysis of approximately 600 of the donors reported approximately 300 Gb of sequence data and 120 million or so unique TCR beta sequences from approximately 180 million T cells. Approximately 330 gigabases of sequencing data and around 85 million unique TCR sequences made up an early release that covered over 550 HLA-typed donors. Among the roughly 400 genotyped donors, more than 70% belonged to the genetic ancestry cluster associated with self-reported Caucasian donors. The aim of the study was to test whether cataloging public T cell receptors could identify signatures of past pathogen exposure. The T cell repertoires of 666 subjects were profiled by immunosequencing and related to cytomegalovirus serostatus. A separate validation cohort of approximately 120 different subjects was used in addition to the roughly 700-subject first cohort. The study combined high-throughput TCR immunosequencing, statistical association of individual TCRs with disease status, and machine learning to predict cytomegalovirus infection status. To study patterns of TCR occurrence, a later analysis re-analyzed previously published TCR beta repertoires from 650 to 750 donors and added high-resolution HLA genotyping. Rather than using new phenotypic data, the later analysis identified candidate immune exposures from TCR beta sequences and from how often those sequences occurred across donors. An earlier analysis of some 500 of the donors applied high-throughput TCR beta sequencing to assess whether each TCR beta V gene segment acted as functional or pseudogenic. Donor age, sex, ethnicity and CMV serostatus were compiled together with the repertoire data. A later genetic analysis used genome-wide SNP genotypes for 398 of the 666 donors, treating that subset as a discovery cohort. Every discovery cohort repertoire had been produced on one sequencing platform. Class I and class II HLA loci were covered by the typing at four-digit resolution. The number of donors typed differed by locus, with about 629-640 for A, B, C, DRB1 and DQB1, 522 for DQA1, 600 to 610 for DPA1, and 400 to 490 for DPB1. Several DR-DQ haplotypes were handled as single units for association and clustering because linkage in the cohort was strong. Across under 500 genotyped donors of the cohort, an average of approximately 240,000 unique TCR beta nucleotide sequences per donor were sequenced, and approximately 17% of those sequences were non-productive. The research as a whole found: In a later analysis, several top co-occurrence clusters were reported to appear linked to parvovirus B19, influenza, CMV and Epstein-Barr virus. Only TCR beta chains were sequenced in this cohort, and the absence of alpha or paired-chain data limited detectable features. A further reported finding was that TCR beta sequences accurately predicted the HLA-A and HLA-B alleles for most subjects in the first cohort. The classifier was reported to diagnose cytomegalovirus status with high specificity and sensitivity in both the original cohort and the validation cohort. The presence/absence analyses assumed that sequencing depth was roughly uniform across donors, and that assumption may not be true. An earlier analysis of approximately 540 of the donors showed that most TCR beta V segments appeared in productive rearrangements either about 87% or about 30% of the time, which broadly matched IMGT annotations. For the cohort, immune exposure information was limited to CMV serostatus. When HLA alleles, especially DR and DQ, strongly co-occurred, attributing TCR associations to individual alleles was difficult. It was suggested by the authors that the approach could potentially be generalized to other disease states and immunological phenotypes. According to a later analysis, TCR association rates differed among HLA loci, with DRB1 alleles showing the most associated TCRs and HLA-C alleles showing the fewest. A later analysis associated 16,951 TCR beta sequences with specific HLA alleles at a false discovery rate of 0.05. Because the 87-base-pair reads could not distinguish some IMGT-functional V segments, including TRBV6-2 and TRBV6-3, those segments were excluded. The earlier analysis of some 560 of the donors excluded seventeen rarely observed V segments, including chromosome 9 orphons, because counts were too low. A group of highly shared sequence variants was considered likely to be a technical artifact of the sequencing pipeline. Because some donors lacked HLA typing at each locus, the association tests relied only on the typed subset. Compared with equally common non-associated chains, HLA-associated TCR beta chains in a later analysis were more clonally expanded and had lower generation probabilities. Compared with the roughly 700-donor mean, donors in an Asian-associated ancestry cluster had fewer N-insertions in productive TCRs, according to a later genetic analysis. In the study, 164 TCR beta chains were listed as associated with cytomegalovirus. Most TCR sequences were seen in very few donors, while some public TCRs were found in many individuals. In a later genetic analysis, a missense DCLRE1C variant was associated with V-gene and J-gene trimming of TCR beta chains, and the association was replicated in an independent cohort. Correlated functional status among segregating V segments might reflect linkage disequilibrium, but an unknown experimental factor could not be ruled out. Most CMV-associated TCR beta chains appeared to be HLA-restricted in a later analysis, and the HLA associations seemed to be driven largely by CMV exposure. A few of the identified cytomegalovirus-associated TCR beta chains were confirmed in vitro to be specific for cytomegalovirus antigens.

V sheds 5 bases and J sheds 10 bases, leaving 18 bases between their ends. The CDR3, cysteine through phenylalanine, is 14 amino acids long. Only the CDR3 DNA stays, 42 bases, in frame from base 1. Reading the germline V gene (reference sequence) gives CDR1 MNHEY and CDR2 SMNVEV. Library preparation used the immunoSEQ multiplex PCR assay. A mixture of 60 forward primers for TCR Vbeta segments and 13 reverse primers for TCR Jbeta segments was used in the multiplex PCR. The CDR3 region of rearranged TCR beta genes was amplified from genomic DNA with a multiplex PCR assay. The amplified TCR beta libraries were sequenced on the Illumina HiSeq System as 87-base-pair reads. The original methods were these. A later analysis tallied 75 million to 85 million unique TCR beta chains across the 666 repertoires, and about 10 million of those chains were shared by two or more donors. Raw reads were error-corrected and collapsed into unique sequences by a nearest-neighbor algorithm in which closely related sequences were merged to remove PCR and sequencing errors. To assign V, D and J gene segments, CDR3 sequences were aligned to IMGT reference sequences. For a sequence to be retained, at least a six-nucleotide match to both a V gene segment and a J gene segment was required. Rearrangements were classified as productive when the CDR3 lacked stop codons and remained in frame with V and J, and all other rearrangements were classified as non-productive. CDR3 was defined according to IMGT convention as the region running from the second conserved V-encoded cysteine to the conserved J-encoded phenylalanine. In an earlier analysis of approximately 590 of the donors, sequences lacking an unambiguous match to a single V gene segment were excluded. An earlier analysis of 587 of the donors classified V segments as functional when productive rearrangements were above 56.7% and as segregating when the standard deviation between donors was above 5%. A statistical classification framework was developed to diagnose cytomegalovirus status using the catalog of TCR beta chain sequences. In a later analysis, V and J genes were assigned by comparing TCR nucleotide sequences against IMGT/GENE-DB human TR gene sequences. Using the TCRdist pipeline, a later analysis assigned CDR3 sequences along with most-parsimonious VDJ recombination scenarios. In a later analysis, each TCR beta chain was defined by its CDR3 amino acid sequence together with its V-gene family, and reads lacking a unique V-gene family were excluded. To address suspected cross-contamination and a sequencing artifact, a later analysis removed 450 to 700 highly shared, low-generation-probability nucleotide sequences. For each public chain, a later analysis derived a clonal expansion index from normalized ranks of inferred template counts within each repertoire. Generation probabilities in a later analysis came from a VDJ recombination model fitted to out-of-frame rearrangements, and those results were checked against IGoR. Hypergeometric tests were used in a later analysis to score TCR-TCR, TCR-HLA and TCR-CMV co-occurrence, with a repertoire-size bias correction applied to the TCR pairs. To estimate false discovery rates, a later analysis permuted the HLA or CMV assignments 20 times. A later analysis grouped co-occurring TCRs with DBSCAN, adding TCRdist sequence similarity when clustering within HLA-allele-positive subsets. For co-occurrence clustering, repertoires with fewer than 30,000 or more than 120,000 public chains were excluded, along with five repertoires with anomalous nucleotide sharing. TCRdb re-hosts the immuneACCESS table, in-frame sequences only. Its copies lack some clones; in the studies checked, an unresolved V gene accounts for under half of them, and the cause for the rest is not known. Clone size and V and J calls were adopted from that table, with D and trimming inferred from the DNA. Recorded for this sample are some 90,000 clones; more than 75% of them occurred a single time. Less than 6% of the sample rests with the top ten.

The cohort comprised 710 or so healthy bone marrow donors. All cohort members were sampled while nominally healthy, although unrecorded immune exposures were likely present. The donor was CMV seropositive and was included in the group of some 290 seropositive cohort members. Every donor gave a peripheral blood sample, and the peripheral blood mononuclear cells from that sample were used for TCR beta sequencing. The Qiagen DNeasy Blood Extraction Kit was used to extract genomic DNA from the blood cell samples. The material sequenced was PBMCs. The rearrangement joined TRBV27 to TRBJ2-1; TRBD1 is a possible D gene, resting on 6 matching bases. The sequence derives from a man younger than 45 in good health and CMV-seropositive. The DNA is as follows: TGTGCCAGCAGTCTAGACAGGTACCTCGTCGAGCAGTTCTTC. It is translated as CASSLDRYLVEQFF.